The present TCR beta chain was sequenced within a study of T cell responses to AZD1222 COVID-19 vaccine (dated by TCRdb to the early 2020s). Regarding the complete study: Because spike-specific TCR depth and breadth did not differ between the two schedules, AZD1222 recipients who got a second dose at roughly 4 weeks were pooled with those who got a second dose at roughly 12 weeks. A total of 233 trial participants underwent TCR sequencing, of whom about 210 received two doses of AZD1222 and 26 received two doses of the MenACWY control vaccine. Trial participants were enrolled by age into 18-55, 56-69 and 70-plus year subgroups, with about 150, 28 and 57 TCR-sequenced participants respectively.

V is pared back by 0 bases and J by 3 bases, with 10 bases lying between the germline termini. CDR1 and CDR2, looked up from the germline V gene (reference sequence), are SGHKS and YYEKEE. Measured from the cysteine to the phenylalanine, the CDR3 is 15 residues long. The read is trimmed to its CDR3 DNA, 45 bases read in frame from base 1. The CDR3 regions of human TCRbeta chains were analyzed by immunosequencing. Per the source publication's procedure: Repertoire TCRs were checked for matches against a reference library of SARS-CoV-2-specific TCRs that had been generated using the MIRA antigen-specificity platform. Breadth was defined as the fraction of unique TCRs that were SARS-CoV-2-associated, and depth was defined as the fraction of total T cells that were SARS-CoV-2-associated. Using the MIRA data, every spike-specific TCR was mapped to the spike region that the TCR reacted to and assigned to either a CD4 or a CD8 class. Log10-transformed breadth and depth values were compared by one-way ANOVA with Sidak's multiple comparisons tests. Not all clones reach the TCRdb copy of this immuneACCESS table, which keeps in-frame sequences only. Checked studies attribute under half of the gap to unresolved V genes and leave the rest unexplained. V and J calls plus clone size are reproduced from that table; the DNA served to infer D and trimming. The sample includes 90,000 or so clones, with roughly 84% observed a single time. The top ten constitute under 25% of the sample.

What the authors observed across the whole study: Spike-specific TCR breadth and depth rose significantly after two AZD1222 doses compared with day 0 and with MenACWY recipients. Reportedly, close to half of the unique spike-specific TCRs recognized epitopes lying outside the regions that are mutated in the B.1.351 and B.1.1.7 variants. No day 14 peak-response samples were available, so repertoires were characterized only after the peak T cell response. The 56-69-year group was small, and its depth increase did not reach significance, likely because of low power. Only 5 to 7 AZD1222 recipients were SARS-CoV-2 seropositive at baseline, limiting conclusions about previously exposed vaccinees. CD4 TCRs associated with the vaccine covered the entire spike protein, and the dominant responses were in regions 160-218 and 743-854. Participants were mostly white British, with more females than males. The authors suggested clonal diversity may have been underestimated.

This specimen's time point label, interpreted: baseline before first vaccination. Samples from vaccinated people were obtained from the UK trials COV001 and COV002, which included a single-blind randomized controlled phase 2/3 trial of AZD1222 (ChAdOx1 nCoV-19) in healthy adults. For TCRbeta chain sequencing, PBMC samples from trial participants were taken at day 0 and at day 28 after the second dose. On this clone itself: Its antigen is unknown. Per-base quality was not reported, and no clone a single base away is much larger than it.

The receptor was derived from an adult in good health. Sequenced material: peripheral blood, taken on day 0 of AZD1222 vaccination. Rearrangement joined TRBV5-5 to TRBJ2-1; the D gene is perhaps TRBD2, from 6 matching bases. The encoded CDR3 is CASSLAAGSYNEQFF. The DNA reads as follows: TGTGCCAGCAGCTTGGCTGCGGGGAGCTACAATGAGCAGTTCTTC.